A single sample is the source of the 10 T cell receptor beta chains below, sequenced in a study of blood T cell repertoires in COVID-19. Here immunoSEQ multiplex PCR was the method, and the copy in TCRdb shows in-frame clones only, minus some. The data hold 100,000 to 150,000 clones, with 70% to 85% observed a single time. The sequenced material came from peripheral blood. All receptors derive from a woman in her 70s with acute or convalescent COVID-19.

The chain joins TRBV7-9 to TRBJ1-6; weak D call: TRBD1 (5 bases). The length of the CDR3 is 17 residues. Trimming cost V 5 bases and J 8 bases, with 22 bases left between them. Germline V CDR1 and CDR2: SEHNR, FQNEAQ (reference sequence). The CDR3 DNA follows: TGTGCCAGCAGCCCTAACATCGCAGGACAAAGATATTCACCCCTCCACTTT. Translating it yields CASSPNIAGQRYSPLHF. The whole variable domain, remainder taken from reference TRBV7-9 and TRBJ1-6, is DTGVSQNPRHKITKRGQNVTFRCDPISEHNRLYWYRQTLGQGPEFLTYFQNEAQLEKSRLLSDRFSAERPKGSFSTLEIQRTEQGDSAMYLCASSPNIAGQRYSPLHFGNGTRLTVT.

As DNA, the CDR3 is TGTGCCAGCAGCCCCCGCGGAGGGTGGCACTATGGCTACACCTTC. Translating gives CASSPRGGWHYGYTF. V and J are TRBV7-2 and TRBJ1-2; D call uncertain. Trimming removed 5 bases at V and 3 bases at J, with 16 bases between. The CDR3 totals 15 residues. CDR1 is SGHTA and CDR2 is FQGNSA in the germline V gene.

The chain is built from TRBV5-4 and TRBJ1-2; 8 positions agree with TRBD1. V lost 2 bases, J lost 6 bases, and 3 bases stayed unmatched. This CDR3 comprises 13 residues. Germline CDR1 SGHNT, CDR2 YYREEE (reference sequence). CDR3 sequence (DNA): TGTGCCAGCAGCTTCGGACAGGGAGATGGCTACACCTTC. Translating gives CASSFGQGDGYTF.

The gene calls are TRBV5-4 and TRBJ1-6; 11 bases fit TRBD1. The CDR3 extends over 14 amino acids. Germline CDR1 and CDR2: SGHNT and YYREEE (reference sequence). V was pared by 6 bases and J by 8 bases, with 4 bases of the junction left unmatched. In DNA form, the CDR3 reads TGTGCCAGCAACAAGGGACAGGGGGATTCACCCCTCCACTTT. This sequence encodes CASNKGQGDSPLHF.

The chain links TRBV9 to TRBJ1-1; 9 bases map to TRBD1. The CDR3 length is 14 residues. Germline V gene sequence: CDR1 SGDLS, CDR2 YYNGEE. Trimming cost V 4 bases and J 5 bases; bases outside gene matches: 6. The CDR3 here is CASSRGQGGTEAFF. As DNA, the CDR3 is TGTGCCAGCAGCCGGGGACAGGGAGGGACTGAAGCTTTCTTT.

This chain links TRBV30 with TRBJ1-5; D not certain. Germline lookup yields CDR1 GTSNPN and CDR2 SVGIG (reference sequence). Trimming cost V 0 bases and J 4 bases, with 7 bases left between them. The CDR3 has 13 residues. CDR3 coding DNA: TGTGCCTGGAGTGTCCGAGAGAATCAGCCCCAGCATTTT. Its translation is CAWSVRENQPQHF.

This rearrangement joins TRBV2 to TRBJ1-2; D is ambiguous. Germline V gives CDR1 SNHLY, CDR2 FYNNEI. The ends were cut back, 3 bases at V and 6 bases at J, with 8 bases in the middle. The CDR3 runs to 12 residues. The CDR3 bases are TGTGCCAGCAGTGACGGCGGAAATGGCTACACCTTC. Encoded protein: CASSDGGNGYTF. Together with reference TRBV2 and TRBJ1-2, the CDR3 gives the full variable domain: EPEVTQTPSHQVTQMGQEVILRCVPISNHLYFYWYRQILGQKVEFLVSFYNNEISEKSEIFDDQFSVERPDGSNFTLKIRSTKLEDSAMYFCASSDGGNGYTFGSGTRLTVV.

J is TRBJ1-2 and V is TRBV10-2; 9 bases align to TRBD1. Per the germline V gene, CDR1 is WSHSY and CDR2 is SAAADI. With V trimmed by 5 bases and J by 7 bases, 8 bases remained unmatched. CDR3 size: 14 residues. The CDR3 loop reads CASSPGQGISGYTF. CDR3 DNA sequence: TGCGCCAGCAGTCCGGGACAGGGAATCAGTGGCTACACCTTC.

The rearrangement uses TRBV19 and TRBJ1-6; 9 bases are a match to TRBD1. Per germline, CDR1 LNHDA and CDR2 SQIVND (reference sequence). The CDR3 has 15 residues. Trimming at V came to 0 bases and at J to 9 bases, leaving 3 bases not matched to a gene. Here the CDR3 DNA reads TGTGCCAGTAGTATAGATGGGACAGGGACTTCACCCCTCCACTTT. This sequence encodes CASSIDGTGTSPLHF.

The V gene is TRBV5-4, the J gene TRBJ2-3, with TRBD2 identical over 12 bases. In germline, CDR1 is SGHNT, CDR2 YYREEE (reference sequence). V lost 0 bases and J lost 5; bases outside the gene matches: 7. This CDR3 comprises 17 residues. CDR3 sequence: CASSLGLAGGSIDTQYF. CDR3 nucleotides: TGTGCCAGCAGCTTGGGCCTAGCGGGGGGGTCAATAGATACGCAGTATTTT.